This T cell receptor beta chain originates from a study of blood T cells in healthy people across ages (dated by TCRdb to the mid-2010s). With respect to the entire study: Template switching captured roughly one uniquely barcoded TCR beta cDNA molecule per two T cells in model experiments. The study measured age-related changes in TCR beta repertoire diversity using deep sequencing normalized with unique cDNA molecular identifiers. The donors were divided into four age groups: young (average 16 years), middle-aged (about 40), aged (under 70) and long-lived (approximately 74). To avoid experimental bias, donors of different ages were distributed randomly across sequencing lanes. For two donors (one aged 18 to 30 and one aged 80 or older), the study analyzed two additional independent replicas of 1 million unique cDNA reads from the same blood draw. Broad study findings and their caveats: Since profiling was done on bulk unsorted PBMCs, naive and antigen-experienced compartments could not be conclusively compared. The long-lived group showed more naive CD4+ T cells, fewer expanded clones and increased TCR diversity than the aged group, suggesting age selection. Total diversity estimates from one million sequenced T cells were considered lower bounds and underestimates. Because the CMV infection status of the donors was unknown, age-related changes in expanded clonotypes may potentially have been confounded. Observed TCR beta diversity correlated strongly with the percentage of naive T cells measured by flow cytometry. Observed TCR beta diversity per million T cells fell roughly linearly with age, and a significant reduction was already apparent by age about 36.

For this clonotype: The antigen this receptor binds is unknown. Per-nucleotide qualities are absent, and no much larger clonotype sits a single base away.

Library preparation was by 5' RACE. Sequencing was performed on an Illumina HiSeq 2500. The second PCR ran for about 7 to 11 cycles and used a J-beta primer mix along with a sample-barcoded 5' primer. A unique molecular identifier was introduced onto each TCR beta cDNA molecule by a template-switch 5' adaptor carrying 12 random nucleotides. Each sample yielded at least 3 million CDR3-containing paired-end reads. The Mint cDNA synthesis kit, primed by a TRBC-specific oligonucleotide, was used to synthesize first-strand cDNA from all RNA. Following uracil-DNA glycosylase treatment, all cDNA underwent a first 18-cycle PCR with the universal primers M1SS and BC2_uni_R. The original pipeline was this. For normalization, 1 million high-quality reads were randomly selected from each sample, with every read carrying a distinct molecular identifier. Instead of being binned into consensus sequences, reads with shared molecular identifiers were discarded. MiTCR, run with a Q25 quality threshold and the strictest error-elimination algorithm, handled CDR3 identification, clonotype clustering and error correction. A nonparametric unseen species model with Euler transformation was used to estimate a lower bound on total TCR beta diversity. TCRdb redid the processing of the public reads, applying fastp at Q25 and MiXCR, and retained in-frame beta chains. Every CDR3 protein is listed once, alongside the most common genes and DNA of its rows. The V and J calls were not made by the authors but by TCRdb's processing. The sample table lists over a million distinct CDR3 sequences, 35% to 55% of them with a count of one. Under 20% of the sample is held by the ten biggest clonotypes.

Donors were 35 to 40 systemically healthy Caucasian individuals from Russia aged 6 to 90 years. Each donor gave ten milliliters of peripheral blood, collected into EDTA-treated Vacutainer tubes. Ficoll-Paque density-gradient centrifugation was used to isolate PBMCs, with at least 7 million per sample. Total RNA was extracted from PBMCs with Trizol reagent, with at least 5.5 micrograms obtained per sample. For every donor, flow cytometry on a PBMC aliquot measured the percentage of naive CD45RAhigh/CD27high T cells. The germline V gene (reference sequence) provides CDR1 MNHEY and CDR2 SMNVEV. From its cysteine to its phenylalanine, the CDR3 spans 16 amino acids. This entry keeps only the CDR3 DNA: 48 bases, framed from base 1. From V the trimming removes 3 bases and from J it removes 5 bases, while the gene matches leave 9 bases of the junction unaccounted for.

Sequenced sample: blood. Here the chain combines TRBV27 and TRBJ2-2; 7 of the junction bases match TRBD1. This sequence was found in a woman aged 60-70 years in good health. The CDR3 amino acid sequence is: CASSFLDRVETGELFF. Read as DNA, the sequence is TGTGCCAGCAGTTTTCTAGACAGGGTTGAGACCGGGGAGCTGTTTTTT.